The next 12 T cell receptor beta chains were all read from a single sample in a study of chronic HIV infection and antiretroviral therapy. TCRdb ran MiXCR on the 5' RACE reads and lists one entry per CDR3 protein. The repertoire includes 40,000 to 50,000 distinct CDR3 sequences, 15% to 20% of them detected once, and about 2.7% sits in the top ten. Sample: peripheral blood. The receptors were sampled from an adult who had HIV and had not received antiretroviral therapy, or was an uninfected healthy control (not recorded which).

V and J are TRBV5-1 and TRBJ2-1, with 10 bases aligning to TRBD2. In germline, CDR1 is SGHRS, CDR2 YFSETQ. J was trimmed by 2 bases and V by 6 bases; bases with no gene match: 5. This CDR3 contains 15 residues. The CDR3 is CASILLAGAYNEQFF. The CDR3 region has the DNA TGCGCCAGCATCCTCCTAGCGGGAGCCTACAATGAGCAGTTCTTC.

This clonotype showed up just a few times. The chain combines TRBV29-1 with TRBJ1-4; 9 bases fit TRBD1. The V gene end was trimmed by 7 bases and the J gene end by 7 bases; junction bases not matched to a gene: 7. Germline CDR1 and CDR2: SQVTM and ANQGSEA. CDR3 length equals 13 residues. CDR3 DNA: TGCAGCGCCGGACAGGGGCCCTCTGAAAAACTGTTTTTT. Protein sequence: CSAGQGPSEKLFF.

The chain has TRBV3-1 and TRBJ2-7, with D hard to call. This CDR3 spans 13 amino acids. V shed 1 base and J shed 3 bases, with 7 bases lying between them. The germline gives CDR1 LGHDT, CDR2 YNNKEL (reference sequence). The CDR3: CASSQGLRYEQYF. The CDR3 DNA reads TGTGCCAGCAGCCAAGGACTGCGCTACGAGCAGTACTTC.

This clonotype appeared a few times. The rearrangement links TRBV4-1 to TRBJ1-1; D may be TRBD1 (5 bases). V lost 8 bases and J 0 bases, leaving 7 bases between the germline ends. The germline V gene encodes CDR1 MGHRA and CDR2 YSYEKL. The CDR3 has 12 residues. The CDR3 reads CASGGVNTEAFF. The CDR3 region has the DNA TGCGCCAGCGGGGGGGTGAACACTGAAGCTTTCTTT.

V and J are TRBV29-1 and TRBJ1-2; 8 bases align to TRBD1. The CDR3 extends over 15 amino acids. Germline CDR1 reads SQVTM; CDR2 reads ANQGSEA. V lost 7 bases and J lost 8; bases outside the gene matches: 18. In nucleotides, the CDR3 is TGCAGCGCCACGGGACAGGTTGGCGCGGGGAAGGGCTACACCTTC. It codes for CSATGQVGAGKGYTF.

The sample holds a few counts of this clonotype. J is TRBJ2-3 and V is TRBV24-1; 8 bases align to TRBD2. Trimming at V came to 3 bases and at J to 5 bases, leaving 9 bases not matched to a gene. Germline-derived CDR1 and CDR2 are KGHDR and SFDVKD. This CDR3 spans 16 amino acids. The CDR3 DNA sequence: TGTGCCACCAGTGATCCTACTAGCGGATTCGGAGATACGCAGTATTTT. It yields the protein CATSDPTSGFGDTQYF.

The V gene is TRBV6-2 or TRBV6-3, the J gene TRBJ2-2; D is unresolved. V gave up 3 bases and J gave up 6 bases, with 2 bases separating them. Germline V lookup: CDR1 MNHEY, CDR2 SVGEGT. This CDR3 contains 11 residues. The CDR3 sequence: CASSYPGELFF. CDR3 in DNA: TGTGCCAGCAGTTATCCCGGGGAGCTGTTTTTT.

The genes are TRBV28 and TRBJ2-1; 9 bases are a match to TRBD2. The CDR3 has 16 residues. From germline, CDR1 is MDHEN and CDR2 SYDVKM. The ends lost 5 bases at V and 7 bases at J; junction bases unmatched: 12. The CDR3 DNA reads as TGTGCCAGCAGTACACGGCGGGAGGGCCGGTGGAATGAGCAGTTCTTC. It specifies CASSTRREGRWNEQFF.

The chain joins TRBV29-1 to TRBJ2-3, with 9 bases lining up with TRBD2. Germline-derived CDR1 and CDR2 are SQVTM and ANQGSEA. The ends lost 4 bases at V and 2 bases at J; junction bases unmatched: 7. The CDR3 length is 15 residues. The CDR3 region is CSVVLAGGATDTQYF. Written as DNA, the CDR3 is TGCAGCGTTGTCCTGGCGGGAGGGGCCACAGATACGCAGTATTTT.

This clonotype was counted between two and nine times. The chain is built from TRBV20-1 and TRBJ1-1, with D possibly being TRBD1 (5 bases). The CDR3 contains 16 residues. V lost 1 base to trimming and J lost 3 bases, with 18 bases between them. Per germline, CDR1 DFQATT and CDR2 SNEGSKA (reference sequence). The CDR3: CSARGRRGAKDTEAFF. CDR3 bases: TGCAGTGCTAGAGGGAGGAGGGGTGCTAAAGACACTGAAGCTTTCTTT.

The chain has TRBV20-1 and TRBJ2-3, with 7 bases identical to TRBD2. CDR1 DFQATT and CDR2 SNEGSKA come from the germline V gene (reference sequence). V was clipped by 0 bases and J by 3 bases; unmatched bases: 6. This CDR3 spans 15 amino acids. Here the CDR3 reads CSAREGGRATDTQYF. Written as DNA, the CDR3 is TGCAGTGCTAGAGAAGGCGGGAGAGCAACAGATACGCAGTATTTT.

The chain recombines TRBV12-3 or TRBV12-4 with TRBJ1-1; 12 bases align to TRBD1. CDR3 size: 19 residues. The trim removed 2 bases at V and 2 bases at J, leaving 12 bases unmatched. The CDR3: CASSLRARDRGPVNTEAFF. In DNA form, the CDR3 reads TGTGCCAGCAGTTTAAGAGCCCGGGACAGGGGGCCGGTTAACACTGAAGCTTTCTTT.